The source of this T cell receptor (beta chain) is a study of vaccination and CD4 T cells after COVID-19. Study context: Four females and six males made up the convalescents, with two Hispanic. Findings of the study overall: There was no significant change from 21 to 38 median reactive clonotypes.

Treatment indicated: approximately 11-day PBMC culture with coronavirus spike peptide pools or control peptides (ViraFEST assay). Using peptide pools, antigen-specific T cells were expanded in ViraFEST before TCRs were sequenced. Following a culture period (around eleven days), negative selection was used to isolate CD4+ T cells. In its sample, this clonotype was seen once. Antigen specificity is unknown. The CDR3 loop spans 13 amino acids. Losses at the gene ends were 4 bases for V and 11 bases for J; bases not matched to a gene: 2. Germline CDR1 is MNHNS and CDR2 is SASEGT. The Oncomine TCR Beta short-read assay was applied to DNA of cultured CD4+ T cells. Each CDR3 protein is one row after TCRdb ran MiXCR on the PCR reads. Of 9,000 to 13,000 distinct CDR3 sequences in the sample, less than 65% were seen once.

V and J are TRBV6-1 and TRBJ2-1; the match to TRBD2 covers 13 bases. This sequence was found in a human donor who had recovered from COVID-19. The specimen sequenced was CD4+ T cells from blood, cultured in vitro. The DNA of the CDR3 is TGTGCCAGCAGTGGACTAGCGGGAGGCCAGCAGTTCTTC. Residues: CASSGLAGGQQFF.